This T cell receptor beta chain was recorded in a study of blood T cell repertoires in COVID-19. Looking at the study overall: Samples taken during acute and convalescent COVID-19 were collected in the United States, Italy and Spain. The analysed material was cDNA or gDNA that came from T cells, B-cell-depleted T cells, or PBMCs.

CDR1 is SGHDT and CDR2 is YYEEEE in the germline V gene. V shed 1 base and J shed 5 bases, with 3 bases lying between them. The CDR3 is made up of 11 amino acids. In the original processing: Scientists estimated how many nucleated cells there were by amplifying reference gene primers. TCRdb's copy holds only in-frame clones and misses some; the assay was immunoSEQ multiplex PCR. V and J calls and clone size are those listed in that table; D and trimming were worked out from the DNA. Of just under 60,000 clones in the sample, around 84% were seen once. Material for sequencing was peripheral blood. The receptor was isolated from a human donor with active COVID-19. The donor label of this sample is uncertain. V usage is TRBV5-6 and J usage is TRBJ2-5; D not resolved. CDR3 region: CASSLRETQYF. DNA for the CDR3: TGTGCCAGCAGCTTGCGGGAGACCCAGTACTTC. Variable domain in full (rest from reference TRBV5-6 and TRBJ2-5): DAGVTQSPTHLIKTRGQQVTLRCSPKSGHDTVSWYQQALGQGPQFIFQYYEEEERQRGNFPDRFSGHQFPNYSSELNVNALLLGDSALYLCASSLRETQYFGPGTRLLVL.